The 21 T cell receptor beta chains below come from one sample, sequenced in a study of T-cell memory formation after mild COVID-19. MiXCR, run by TCRdb on the 5' RACE reads, gives a single entry per CDR3 protein. The sample shows fewer than 650,000 distinct CDR3 sequences, around a sixth of them seen only once. Sample: PBMCs or a T cell subset sorted from them (not recorded which). These receptors originate from an adult woman who had mild COVID-19 (a few samples of this study predate the infection). Cell type and time point are not known.

This chain connects TRBV6-2 or TRBV6-3 to TRBJ2-3; 9 bases match TRBD2. The CDR3 totals 16 residues. Germline CDR1 is MNHEY and CDR2 is SVGEGT. V gave up 0 bases and J gave up 3 bases; unmatched junction bases: 4. The CDR3 sequence is CASSYSVAGGTDTQYF. CDR3 in DNA: TGTGCCAGCAGTTACTCCGTCGCGGGAGGGACAGATACGCAGTATTTT.

This clonotype was seen a few times. This chain uses TRBV3-1 with TRBJ1-5; a possible D gene is TRBD1 (5 bases). Germline loops: CDR1 LGHDT, CDR2 YNNKEL (reference sequence). There are 16 residues in the CDR3. Deletions cut 0 bases from V and 5 bases from J, with 14 bases between. Written as DNA, the CDR3 is TGTGCCAGCAGCCAAGAGGGCCCTTTAGGGGATCAGCCCCAGCATTTT. Translated: CASSQEGPLGDQPQHF. The whole variable domain, filled in from reference TRBV3-1 and TRBJ1-5, reads DTAVSQTPKYLVTQMGNDKSIKCEQNLGHDTMYWYKQDSKKFLKIMFSYNNKELIINETVPNRFSPKSPDKAHLNLHINSLELGDSAVYFCASSQEGPLGDQPQHFGDGTRLSIL.

This clonotype has a handful of counts. The V gene is TRBV7-9, the J gene TRBJ1-2, with 9 bases identical to TRBD1. V shed 5 bases and J 5 bases; nucleotides not matched to a gene: 9. The CDR3 sequence is 15 residues long. Germline V gene data show CDR1 as SEHNR and CDR2 as FQNEAQ (reference sequence). The CDR3 DNA reads as TGTGCCAGCAGCGACGTGGACAGGGGCGTGTATGGCTACACCTTC. The encoded protein is CASSDVDRGVYGYTF.

In DNA form, the CDR3 reads TGTGCCAGCAGTGAAGGACTAGCGGGGGGGCTCTTTTCAGATACGCAGTATTTT. This sequence encodes CASSEGLAGGLFSDTQYF. The rearrangement uses TRBV2 and TRBJ2-3; 14 bases are a match to TRBD2. The junction had 7 bases not matched to a gene; V was cut back by 1 base and J by 4 bases. This CDR3 contains 18 residues. CDR1 and CDR2 (germline): SNHLY, FYNNEI.

This clonotype was seen a handful of times. J is TRBJ2-2 and V is TRBV7-8; 9 nucleotides match TRBD2. This CDR3 is built from 15 residues. V dropped 1 base and J dropped 7; count of bases not matched to a gene: 4. CDR1 SGHVS and CDR2 FQNEAQ come from the germline V gene. CDR3 in DNA: TGTGCCAGCAGCTTAGTAGCGGGAGTTGGCGGGGAGCTGTTTTTT. Amino acids: CASSLVAGVGGELFF.

Only a few counts were recorded for this clonotype. V is TRBV9 and J is TRBJ2-5; D could derive from TRBD1 or TRBD2 (5 bases each). Looked up from germline, CDR1 is SGDLS and CDR2 is YYNGEE. V lost 4 bases to trimming and J lost 5 bases, with 15 bases between them. This CDR3 has 14 residues. CDR3 DNA sequence: TGTGCCAGCAGCCCGAGAGGGGCCGGGGAGACCCAGTACTTC. It encodes CASSPRGAGETQYF.

The chain links TRBV4-2 to TRBJ2-1; TRBD2 agrees at 10 bases. The CDR3 runs 17 residues. CDR1 is LGHNA and CDR2 is YNFKEQ in the germline V gene. Unmatched junction bases numbered 12, after V lost 3 bases and J lost 7 bases. The CDR3 coding sequence is TGTGCCAGCAGCCATCTAGCGGGAGTATCATCCTCGAATGAGCAGTTCTTC. It is translated as CASSHLAGVSSSNEQFF.

The rearrangement joins TRBV5-1 to TRBJ2-1, with 7 bases aligning to TRBD1. The CDR3 covers 16 residues. J gave up 0 bases and V 4 bases, and 7 bases lay outside the gene matches. Germline CDR1 SGHRS, CDR2 YFSETQ. CDR3 region: CASSATGVGSYNEQFF. In DNA, the CDR3 is TGCGCCAGCAGCGCAACAGGGGTCGGCTCCTACAATGAGCAGTTCTTC.

There are a few counts of this clonotype. The rearrangement uses TRBV29-1 and TRBJ2-7; 9 bases agree with TRBD1. CDR3 length: 15 amino acids. V was pared by 3 bases and J by 2 bases, with 8 bases of the junction left unmatched. Germline loops: CDR1 SQVTM, CDR2 ANQGSEA. The CDR3 sequence is CSVELLGQGTYEQYF. The CDR3 DNA reads TGCAGCGTTGAGTTGCTAGGACAGGGGACCTACGAGCAGTACTTC.

The chain combines TRBV11-2 with TRBJ1-6; 8 bases map to TRBD1. V shed 4 bases, J shed 8 bases, and the junction held 7 bases outside the gene matches. The CDR3 runs 15 residues. Germline CDR1 reads SGHAT; CDR2 reads FQNNGV. The DNA for the CDR3 is TGTGCCAGCAGCTCCACCCAGGGGGCTTATTCACCCCTCCACTTT. Its protein is CASSSTQGAYSPLHF.

This clonotype has more than one count but fewer than ten. This chain uses TRBV6-6 with TRBJ1-2; D may be TRBD1 (6 bases). V was trimmed by 2 bases and J by 5 bases, leaving 21 bases between them. Germline V gives CDR1 MNHNY, CDR2 SVGAGI (reference sequence). The CDR3 consists of 17 residues. The CDR3 nucleotides are TGTGCCAGCAGTTACCGATTTCTTCAGGGGACAACTTATGGCTACACCTTC. Translation: CASSYRFLQGTTYGYTF.

The chain links TRBV5-5 to TRBJ2-2, with D tentatively TRBD2 (6 bases). Trimming cost V 4 bases and J 0 bases, with 16 bases left between them. CDR3 length: 17 amino acids. CDR1 is SGHKS, CDR2 YYEKEE, per germline (reference sequence). CDR3 sequence reads: CASSPGRGRTNTGELFF. The CDR3 DNA sequence: TGTGCCAGCAGCCCGGGTAGAGGGAGGACGAACACCGGGGAGCTGTTTTTT.

The chain recombines TRBV7-3 with TRBJ2-7; D perhaps matches TRBD2 (5 bases). CDR3 length: 15 amino acids. The V end lost 2 bases, the J end lost 2 bases, and 13 bases lay between the germline ends. The germline V gene encodes CDR1 SGHTA and CDR2 FQGTGA. CDR3 amino acids: CASSLGGSLTYEQYF. In nucleotides, the CDR3 is TGTGCCAGCAGCTTAGGTGGGAGCCTTACCTACGAGCAGTACTTC.

The chain joins TRBV5-6 to TRBJ2-1; D unresolved. The CDR3 consists of 15 residues. CDR1 and CDR2 from the germline V gene are SGHDT and YYEEEE. V lost 1 base and J 1 base, leaving 9 bases between the germline ends. The CDR3 sequence: CASSLYPGSYNEQFF. The CDR3 DNA sequence: TGTGCCAGCAGCTTGTACCCCGGGTCCTACAATGAGCAGTTCTTC.

This clonotype was observed a few times. This chain links TRBV7-9 with TRBJ2-4; D is ambiguous. Trimming left V 0 bases short and J 0 bases short, with 12 bases between. This CDR3 has 17 amino acids. CDR1 and CDR2 from the germline V gene are SEHNR and FQNEAQ (reference sequence). In nucleotides, the CDR3 is TGTGCCAGCAGCTTAGCGCCATTGGGTGAAGCCAAAAACATTCAGTACTTC. It encodes CASSLAPLGEAKNIQYF.

This clonotype has more than one count but fewer than ten. This CDR3 reads CATSDSLRDTQYF. The CDR3 DNA reads as TGTGCCACCAGTGATAGTTTGCGAGATACGCAGTATTTT. The chain links TRBV24-1 to TRBJ2-3; D remains ambiguous. The V gene's germline CDR1 is KGHDR and CDR2 SFDVKD. There are 13 residues in the CDR3. Trimming cost V 3 bases and J 5 bases, with 8 bases left between them.

The rearrangement joins TRBV12-3 or TRBV12-4 to TRBJ1-1, with D maybe TRBD1 (5 bases). There are 12 residues in the CDR3. The V end lost 3 bases, the J end lost 11 bases, and 13 bases lay between the germline ends. The CDR3 DNA reads as TGTGCCAGCAGTTTGGGGGGGAAGAGGGCTTTCTTT. Translating it yields CASSLGGKRAFF.

The chain employs TRBV18 and TRBJ2-1, with 8 nucleotides matching TRBD2. V shed 3 bases, J shed 4 bases, and the junction held 5 bases outside the gene matches. Per germline, CDR1 KGHSH and CDR2 LQKENI. The CDR3 runs to 15 residues. In DNA, the CDR3 is TGTGCCAGCTCACCGTACCGGGAGGGATACAATGAGCAGTTCTTC. It specifies CASSPYREGYNEQFF.

Only a few counts were recorded for this clonotype. The V gene is TRBV4-1, the J gene TRBJ2-1; 12 bases map to TRBD2. The CDR3 contains 18 residues. CDR1 MGHRA and CDR2 YSYEKL come from the germline V gene. Trimming at V came to 3 bases and at J to 8 bases, leaving 14 bases not matched to a gene. CDR3 DNA: TGCGCCAGCAGCCAGGGTGCGACTAGCGGGAGTCGTATTGATGAGCAGTTCTTC. Translating gives CASSQGATSGSRIDEQFF.

This rearrangement joins TRBV20-1 to TRBJ2-7; a possible D gene is TRBD2 (5 bases). The CDR3 is 15 amino acids. V lost 0 bases to trimming and J lost 5 bases, with 17 bases between them. Looked up from germline, CDR1 is DFQATT and CDR2 is SNEGSKA (reference sequence). This CDR3 is CSARDFRRSVNEQYF. The CDR3 bases are TGCAGTGCTAGAGATTTCCGGAGGAGCGTCAACGAGCAGTACTTC.

In its sample, this clonotype was seen many times. V and J are TRBV6-2 or TRBV6-3 and TRBJ2-3, with no clear D. The CDR3 sequence is 14 residues long. Germline CDR1 MNHEY, CDR2 SVGEGT. V shed 6 bases and J shed 2 bases, with 12 bases lying between them. The CDR3 spells CASSDGRATDTQYF. The DNA for the CDR3 is TGTGCCAGCAGCGACGGACGAGCCACAGATACGCAGTATTTT.